This entry describes one T cell receptor beta chain. Its antigen remains unidentified. The data stem from a study of T cell repertoires in cytomegalovirus infection. The study's findings and limits: HLA-C-restricted, CMV-specific TCR beta clonotypes were dominant ex vivo.

Looked up from germline, CDR1 is MNHGY and CDR2 is SAAAGT. This CDR3 contains 17 residues. V was pared by 2 bases and J by 0 bases, with 14 bases between. TCRdb re-analysed the reads in MiXCR, keeping a single row per CDR3 protein. The top ten clones hold 10% to 15% of a sample with roughly 920,000 distinct CDR3 sequences, about 33% of them seen once. The V gene is TRBV6-8, the J gene TRBJ2-1; D could derive from TRBD1 or TRBD2 (6 bases each). This TCR came from a human donor in good health (CMV status not recorded). Some clones in this sample may be carry-over from other donors' samples. The material sequenced was cultured CD8+ T cells from PBMCs, taken from culture after CMV antigen stimulation. The chain's CDR3 is CASSYGGPLSSYNEQFF. The CDR3 DNA reads TGTGCCAGCAGTTACGGGGGGCCGTTGAGCTCCTACAATGAGCAGTTCTTC.